This entry lists 5 T cell receptor beta chains sequenced from one sample in a study of T cell responses to AZD1222 COVID-19 vaccine. Sequenced by immunoSEQ multiplex PCR; TCRdb stores in-frame clones only, minus some. This table holds 140,000 to 150,000 clones, just under 95% found once. This specimen was peripheral blood, taken after recovery from COVID-19. The receptors shown here come from an adult who had recovered from COVID-19.

The V and J genes are TRBV29-1 and TRBJ1-1, with D unclear. Germline lookup yields CDR1 SQVTM and CDR2 ANQGSEA. Trimming pared 5 bases from V and 1 base from J, leaving 8 bases between. CDR3 length: 12 amino acids. CDR3 in DNA: TGCAGCGTTCGACGGAAGAACACTGAAGCTTTCTTT. Translation gives CSVRRKNTEAFF.

J is TRBJ2-1 and V is TRBV11-2; TRBD1 agrees at 8 bases. The CDR3 length is 19 residues. After removal of 3 bases from V and 5 bases from J, the junction contained 18 bases not matched to a gene. CDR1 is SGHAT, CDR2 FQNNGV, per germline. The CDR3 here is CASSFRDFRPGTGHNEQFF. CDR3 DNA sequence: TGTGCCAGCAGCTTCAGGGATTTCCGACCCGGGACAGGCCACAATGAGCAGTTCTTC.

V is TRBV19 and J is TRBJ2-7, with D possibly matching TRBD2 (6 bases). Germline V gives CDR1 LNHDA, CDR2 SQIVND (reference sequence). V lost 5 bases, J lost 6 bases, and 17 bases lay in between. The CDR3 runs 14 residues. The CDR3 bases are TGTGCCAGTAGTTCGGGACTCCCCTCGGGCGAGCAGTACTTC. Protein: CASSSGLPSGEQYF.

The chain carries TRBV4-1 and TRBJ2-7, with 8 bases aligning to TRBD2. Germline trimming cut 4 bases from V and 2 bases from J; bases unmatched to any gene: 7. The CDR3 sequence is 15 residues long. From germline, CDR1 is MGHRA and CDR2 YSYEKL. CDR3 loop: CASSPLTGGPYEQYF. For the CDR3, the DNA is TGCGCCAGCAGCCCTCTGACGGGAGGGCCCTACGAGCAGTACTTC.

The chain recombines TRBV4-2 with TRBJ1-5, with D possibly being TRBD1 (5 bases). The CDR3 spans 15 residues. Trimming stripped 4 bases from V and 3 bases from J, with 13 bases between. The germline V gene encodes CDR1 LGHNA and CDR2 YNFKEQ. The CDR3 DNA is TGTGCCAGCAGCCTCACAAGACAGAACAATCAGCCCCAGCATTTT. Translating gives CASSLTRQNNQPQHF.